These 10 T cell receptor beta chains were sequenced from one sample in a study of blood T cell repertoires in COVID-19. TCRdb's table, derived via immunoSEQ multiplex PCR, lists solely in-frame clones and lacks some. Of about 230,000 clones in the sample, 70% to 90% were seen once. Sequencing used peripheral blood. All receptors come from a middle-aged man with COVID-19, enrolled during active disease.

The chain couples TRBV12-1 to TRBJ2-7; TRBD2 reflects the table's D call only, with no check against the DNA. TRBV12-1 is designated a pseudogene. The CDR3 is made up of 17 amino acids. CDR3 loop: CASSLGLAGDRGDEQYF. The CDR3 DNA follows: TGTGCCAGCAGCCTAGGCCTAGCGGGGGACCGAGGGGACGAGCAGTACTTC.

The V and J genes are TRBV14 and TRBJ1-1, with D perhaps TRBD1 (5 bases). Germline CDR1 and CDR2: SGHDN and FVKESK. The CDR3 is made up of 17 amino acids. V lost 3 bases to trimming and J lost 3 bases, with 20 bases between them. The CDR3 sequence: CASSQVNIRQKYTEAFF. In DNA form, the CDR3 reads TGTGCCAGCAGCCAGGTCAACATACGACAGAAATACACTGAAGCTTTCTTT.

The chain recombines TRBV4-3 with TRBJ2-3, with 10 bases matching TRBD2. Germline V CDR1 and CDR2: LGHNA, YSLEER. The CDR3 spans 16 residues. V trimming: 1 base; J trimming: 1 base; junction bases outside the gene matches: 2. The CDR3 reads CASSQGLAGGTDTQYF. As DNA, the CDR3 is TGCGCCAGCAGCCAAGGTCTAGCGGGGGGCACAGATACGCAGTATTTT.

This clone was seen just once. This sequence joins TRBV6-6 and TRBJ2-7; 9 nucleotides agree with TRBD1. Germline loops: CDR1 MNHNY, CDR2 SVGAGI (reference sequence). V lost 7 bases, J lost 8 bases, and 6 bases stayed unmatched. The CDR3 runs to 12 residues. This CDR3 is CASTLGQGQQYF. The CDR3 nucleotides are TGTGCCAGCACCCTAGGACAGGGGCAGCAGTACTTC.

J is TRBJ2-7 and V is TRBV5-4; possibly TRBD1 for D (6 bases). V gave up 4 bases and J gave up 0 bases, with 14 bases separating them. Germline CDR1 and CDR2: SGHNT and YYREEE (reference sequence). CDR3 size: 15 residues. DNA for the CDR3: TGTGCCAGCAGCACCAGGGGTAAGAGCTCCTACGAGCAGTACTTC. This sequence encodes CASSTRGKSSYEQYF.

CDR3 in amino acids: CASSPGTASSYNSPLHF. The CDR3 DNA reads as TGTGCCAGCAGTCCTGGGACAGCGAGCTCCTATAATTCACCCCTCCACTTT. The chain carries TRBV27 and TRBJ1-6, with 7 positions matching TRBD1. Germline trimming cut 5 bases from V and 0 bases from J; bases unmatched to any gene: 7. The germline V gene encodes CDR1 MNHEY and CDR2 SMNVEV (reference sequence). CDR3 size: 17 residues.

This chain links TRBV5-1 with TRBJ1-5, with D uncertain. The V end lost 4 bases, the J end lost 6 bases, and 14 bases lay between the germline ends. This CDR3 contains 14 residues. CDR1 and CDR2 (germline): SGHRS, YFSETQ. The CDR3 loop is CASSQDGGSQPQHF. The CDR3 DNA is TGCGCCAGCAGCCAGGACGGAGGTAGTCAGCCCCAGCATTTT.

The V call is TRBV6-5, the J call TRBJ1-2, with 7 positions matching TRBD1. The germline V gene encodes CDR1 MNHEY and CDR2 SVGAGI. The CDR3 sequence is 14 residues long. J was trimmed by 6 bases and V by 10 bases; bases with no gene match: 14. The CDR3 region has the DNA TGTGCCACCAAAACCGCACAGGGGAAGGATGGCTACACCTTC. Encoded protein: CATKTAQGKDGYTF.

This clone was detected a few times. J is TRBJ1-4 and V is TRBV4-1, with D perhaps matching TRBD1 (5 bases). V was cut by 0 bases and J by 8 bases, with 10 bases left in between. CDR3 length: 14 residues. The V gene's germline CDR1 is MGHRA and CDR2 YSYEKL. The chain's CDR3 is CASSQEQTAEKLFF. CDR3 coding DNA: TGCGCCAGCAGCCAAGAACAGACAGCCGAAAAACTGTTTTTT.

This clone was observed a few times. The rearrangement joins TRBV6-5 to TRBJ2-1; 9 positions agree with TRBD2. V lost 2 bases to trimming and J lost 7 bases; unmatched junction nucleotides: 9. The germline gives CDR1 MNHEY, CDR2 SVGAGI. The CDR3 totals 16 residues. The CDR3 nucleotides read TGTGCCAGCAGTTACAACCGCGGGGGGGCACGGAATGAGCAGTTCTTC. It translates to CASSYNRGGARNEQFF.